Sequencing of this T cell receptor (beta chain) was carried out in a study of cytomegalovirus exposure and HLA in healthy donors. Findings and limits, study-wide: When the data were analyzed later, several of the most significant clusters appeared to be linked to common viral pathogens. Within the data, a cluster of highly shared sequence variants was likely a sequencing artifact. Later on, analysis showed that most CMV-associated TCR beta chains appeared to be HLA-restricted.

The CDR3 length is 14 residues. From germline, CDR1 is SGHDT and CDR2 YYEEEE. Trimming shortened V by 6 bases and J by 3 bases, and 16 bases separated the two germline ends. Regarding this clone: Its specificity is not known.

PCR amplification relied on 60 Vbeta primers (plus 13 Jbeta primers). Generated by immunoSEQ multiplex PCR, the TCRdb table keeps only in-frame clones and is missing some. The table has 85,000 to 130,000 clones, around three quarters seen once. The source is a woman between 45 and 65 years old in good health and CMV-seropositive. The genes are TRBV5-6 and TRBJ2-7; D perhaps matches TRBD1 (6 bases). Sequenced sample: PBMCs. DNA of the CDR3: TGTGCCAGCACCCGAGCTCGACAGGTCTACGAGCAGTACTTC. Protein product: CASTRARQVYEQYF.